The clone carrying this TCR beta chain was picked up a small number of times. Its antigen is still unknown. The sequenced template was cDNA made from the entire isolated RNA. The data were produced by immunoSEQ multiplex PCR, yet TCRdb's version contains in-frame clones alone and is incomplete. Of some 360,000 clones listed, 20% are singletons. The data were taken from a study of beta chain features in type 1 diabetes. General study findings and limits: The question of HLA type influencing TCRB rearrangement was one that remained unresolved here.

CDR1 and CDR2 (germline): GTSNPN, SVGIG (reference sequence). This CDR3 region has 13 residues. J gave up 11 bases and V 2 bases, and 7 bases lay outside the gene matches. Every donor provided one heparinised blood draw, which averaged roughly 120 mL. Sorting based on CD45RO/CCR7/CD25/CD127/CD95/CD27 separated CD4+ naive, central memory, regulatory and stem cell-like memory cells. The TCR comes from a young woman in good health. Sequenced material: naive CD4+ T cells from blood. The gene calls are TRBV30 and TRBJ2-5; 11 bases are shared with TRBD2. The CDR3 loop is CAWSFSGREEQYF. CDR3 DNA: TGTGCCTGGAGTTTTAGCGGGAGGGAAGAGCAGTACTTC.